This T cell receptor (beta chain) was recovered during a study of T cell repertoires in cytomegalovirus infection (dated by TCRdb to the late 2010s). Context from the whole study: Donor HLA type was relevant to the analysis, as public TCR beta signatures indicated carriage of CMV infection together with the matching HLA type.

Sequencing took place on an Illumina HiSeq 1500. Starting from the raw public reads, TCRdb applied fastp trimming at Q25, assembled clones with MiXCR and retained in-frame beta chains. Entries that share a CDR3 protein sequence are merged under the most common genes and DNA. This sample has 200,000 to 300,000 distinct CDR3 sequences in its table, and around 9% of those were observed once. The top ten clonotypes cover approximately 15% of the sample. Overall study results and their limits: The ex vivo response was dominated by HLA-C-restricted CMV-specific TCR beta clonotypes, and the single most frequent clonotype in two of eight donors was supplied by these HLA-C-restricted clonotypes. Carriers of CMV infection plus the relevant HLA type were discriminated by the cumulative frequency of public TCR beta family members in the study cohort and in an independent roughly 370-donor cohort.

The cysteine opens and the phenylalanine closes a CDR3 of 14 amino acids. Only the CDR3 DNA is retained, 42 bases long and in frame from the first base. CDR1 and CDR2 were assigned from the germline V gene as LGHNA and YSLEER. V was cut back by 1 base and J by 6 bases, leaving a gap of 9 bases between them. This clonotype has only a few counts. The antigen it binds to is not known. No quality values exist for individual bases; no much larger clone is one base distant. Sequencing used PBMCs. This sequence originates from a human donor in good health (CMV status not recorded). Some clones in this sample may be carry-over from other donors' samples. Recombination linked TRBV4-3 to TRBJ2-2, with TRBD2 tentatively as D gene (6 bases match). This receptor has the CDR3 CASSQVSGAGELFF. DNA sequence: TGCGCCAGCAGCCAAGTGTCGGGGGCCGGGGAGCTGTTTTTT.